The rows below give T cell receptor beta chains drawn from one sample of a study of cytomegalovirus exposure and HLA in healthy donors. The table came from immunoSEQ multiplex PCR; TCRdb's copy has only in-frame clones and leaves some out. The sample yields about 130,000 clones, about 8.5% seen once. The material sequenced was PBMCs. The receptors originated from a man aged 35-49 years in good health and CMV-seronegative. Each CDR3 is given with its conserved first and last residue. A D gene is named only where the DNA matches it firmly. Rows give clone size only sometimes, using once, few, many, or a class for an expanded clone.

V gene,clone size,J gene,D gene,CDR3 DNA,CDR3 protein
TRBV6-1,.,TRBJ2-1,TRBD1,TGTGCCAGCAGTGACCTGGACAGGATTATCTACAATGAGCAGTTCTTC,CASSDLDRIIYNEQFF
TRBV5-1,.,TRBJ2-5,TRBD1,TGCGCCAGCAGCTTCAGGGGGCAGGGGGAGACCCAGTACTTC,CASSFRGQGETQYF
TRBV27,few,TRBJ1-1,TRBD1,TGTGCCAGCAGTTTACTCACAGGGGGTCCAAACACTGAAGCTTTCTTT,CASSLLTGGPNTEAFF
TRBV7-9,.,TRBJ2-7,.,TGTGCCAGCAGCTCCGGGGAGCGCCCCTACGAGCAGTACTTC,CASSSGERPYEQYF
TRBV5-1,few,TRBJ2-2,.,TGCGCCAGCAGCTTGGGTATTCAGGGGCGCGTCACCGGGGAGCTGTTTTTT,CASSLGIQGRVTGELFF
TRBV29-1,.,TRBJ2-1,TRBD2,TGCAGCGCCCTGCGGGGGAGCGCTTCCAATGAGCAGTTCTTC,CSALRGSASNEQFF
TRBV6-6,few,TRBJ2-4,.,TGTGCCAGCAGTTGGACCGAGGGAGCCAAAAACATTCAGTACTTC,CASSWTEGAKNIQYF
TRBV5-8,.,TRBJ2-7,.,TGTGCCAGCAGCTTGGTTGCCGGGTTTTACGAGCAGTACTTC,CASSLVAGFYEQYF
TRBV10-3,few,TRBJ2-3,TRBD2,TGTGCCATCAGCGCAAGTGGAGCGGGGGCCACAGATACGCAGTATTTT,CAISASGAGATDTQYF
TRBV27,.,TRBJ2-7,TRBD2,TGTGCCAGCAGTTTAACTAGCGGGGGGCACTACGAGCAGTACTTC,CASSLTSGGHYEQYF
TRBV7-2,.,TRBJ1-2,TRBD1,TGTGCCAGCAGCCCGGGACAGGGGGTCGGCTACACCTTC,CASSPGQGVGYTF
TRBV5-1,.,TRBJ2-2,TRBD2,TGCGCCAGCAGCTTATACGGGGGGGCCGCCGGGGAGCTGTTTTTT,CASSLYGGAAGELFF
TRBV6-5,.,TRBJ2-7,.,TGTGCCAGCACCGCCGGGGGTCTCCTCTACGAGCAGTACTTC,CASTAGGLLYEQYF
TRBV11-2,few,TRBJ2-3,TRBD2,TGTGCCAGCAGCCAACGGGAGGGGTGGCCAGATACGCAGTATTTT,CASSQREGWPDTQYF
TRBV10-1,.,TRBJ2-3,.,TGCGCCAGCAGTCTCGGGGGCACAGATACGCAGTATTTT,CASSLGGTDTQYF
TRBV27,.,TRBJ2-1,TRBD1,TGTGCCAGCAACAGGGGCACTGAGCAGTTCTTC,CASNRGTEQFF
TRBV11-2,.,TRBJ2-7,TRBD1,TGTGCCAGCAGCTTAGCGGACAGGGTGGCCTACGAGCAGTACTTC,CASSLADRVAYEQYF
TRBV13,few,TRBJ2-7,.,TGTGCCAGCAGCTTACAGGGTTCCTACGAGCAGTACTTC,CASSLQGSYEQYF
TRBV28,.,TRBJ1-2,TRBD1,TGTGCCAGCAGCCTTCAAGGACAGGGGGGCTATGGCTACACCTTC,CASSLQGQGGYGYTF
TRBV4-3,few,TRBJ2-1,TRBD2,TGCGCCAGCAGCCAAGGACTAGCGGGGGGTAGCGATGAGCAGTTCTTC,CASSQGLAGGSDEQFF
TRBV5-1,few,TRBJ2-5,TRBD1,TGCGCCAGCAAGGTAGGGGGCGAGACCCAGTACTTC,CASKVGGETQYF
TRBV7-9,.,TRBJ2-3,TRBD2,TGTGCCAGCAGCTTAGGTCGAACAGCGGGGGGTCCACAAGATACGCAGTATTTT,CASSLGRTAGGPQDTQYF
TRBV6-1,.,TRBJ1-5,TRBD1,TGTGCCAGCAGTTCCCAGACAGGGTATGGGCAGCCCCAGCATTTT,CASSSQTGYGQPQHF
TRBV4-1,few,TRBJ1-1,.,TGCGCCAGCAGCCAATCTTATAACAGGGTCGAAGCTTTCTTT,CASSQSYNRVEAFF
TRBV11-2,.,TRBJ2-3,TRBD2,TGTGCCAGCAGCATGAGACTAGCGGGGGTGACAGATACGCAGTATTTT,CASSMRLAGVTDTQYF
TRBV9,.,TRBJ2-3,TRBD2,TGTGCCAGCAGCGTTTCGACTAGCGGGATCACAGATACGCAGTATTTT,CASSVSTSGITDTQYF
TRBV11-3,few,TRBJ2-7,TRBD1,TGTGCCAGCAGCTTATTGGCACAGGGGGCGTTGGCCTACGAGCAGTACTTC,CASSLLAQGALAYEQYF